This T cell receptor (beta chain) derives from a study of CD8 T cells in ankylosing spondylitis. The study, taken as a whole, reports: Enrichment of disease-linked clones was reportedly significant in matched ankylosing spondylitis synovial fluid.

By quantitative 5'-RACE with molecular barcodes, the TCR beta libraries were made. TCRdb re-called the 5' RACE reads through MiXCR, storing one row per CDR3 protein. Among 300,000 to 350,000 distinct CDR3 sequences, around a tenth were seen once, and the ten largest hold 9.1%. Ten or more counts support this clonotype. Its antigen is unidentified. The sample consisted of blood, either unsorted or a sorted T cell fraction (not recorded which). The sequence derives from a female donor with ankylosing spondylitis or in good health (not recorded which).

CDR3 region: CASRFSSFGSYEQYF. CDR3 bases: TGCGCCAGCAGGTTCAGTAGTTTCGGATCCTACGAGCAGTACTTC. This chain joins TRBV5-1 and TRBJ2-7; D is unresolved. Trimming shortened V by 5 bases and J by 1 base, and 16 bases separated the two germline ends. Per germline, CDR1 SGHRS and CDR2 YFSETQ. The CDR3 runs 15 residues.